This T cell receptor beta chain stems from a study of control samples from healthy donors and cancer patients. The length of the CDR3 is 16 residues. Looked up from germline, CDR1 is SQVTM and CDR2 is ANQGSEA. V lost 0 bases to trimming and J lost 5 bases, with 19 bases between them. This table comes from immunoSEQ multiplex PCR, and its TCRdb copy is limited to in-frame clones, with some not included. Of about 160,000 clones listed, 70% to 90% are singletons. V gene TRBV29-1 combines with J gene TRBJ1-2; D not resolved. This TCR was sampled from a man aged 25 to 40 in good health. The sequenced sample was blood. DNA for the CDR3: TGCAGCGTTGAAGATCCCGGGCGGGCGGCGAGGTATGGCTACACCTTC. Amino acid sequence: CSVEDPGRAARYGYTF.